Following are 13 T cell receptor beta chains from one sample sequenced in a study of tumor-infiltrating lymphocytes in primary liver carcinoma. Germline DNA was also extracted, with blood RNA taken from unsorted whole blood. TCR beta cDNA was reverse-transcribed from about 500 ng of total RNA. The reaction used a constant-region primer and ProtoScript II reverse transcriptase. Libraries covering TCR beta were generated through three nested multiplex PCR rounds (using a slightly modified ARM-PCR). The opening two PCR rounds, around 9 cycles each, paired TRBV1-TRBV30 forward primers with a C-beta reverse primer. TCRdb re-derived calls from the multiplex PCR reads in MiXCR, one entry per CDR3 protein. Of 310,000 or so distinct CDR3 sequences listed, almost 60% are singletons. Sequencing was performed on peripheral blood. The receptors stem from a woman aged 25-40 years with primary liver carcinoma and hepatitis B virus infection.

The sample holds many counts of this clonotype. The gene calls are TRBV6-5 and TRBJ2-1; 8 bases match TRBD2. The CDR3 spans 17 residues. Germline V CDR1 and CDR2: MNHEY, SVGAGI. J lost 1 base, V lost 2 bases, and 7 bases had no gene match. This chain's CDR3 is CASSYVPGTRSYNEQFF. In DNA, the CDR3 is TGTGCCAGCAGTTACGTCCCGGGGACTAGATCCTACAATGAGCAGTTCTTC.

The chain has TRBV6-2 or TRBV6-3 and TRBJ2-7; TRBD1 aligns across 9 bases. The J segment lost 0 bases and the V segment lost 4 bases, leaving 10 bases of the junction unmatched. The CDR3 spans 17 residues. Germline CDR1 and CDR2: MNHEY and SVGEGT. CDR3 DNA: TGTGCCAGCAGTTCCCCACAGGGGGCGTTTTCCTCCTACGAGCAGTACTTC. Its protein is CASSSPQGAFSSYEQYF.

This clonotype has only one observation. This may be a read error, as it is one base from a much larger clone. The chain combines TRBV6-1 with TRBJ2-7, with unresolved D. V was clipped by 4 bases and J by 6 bases, with 13 bases between them. Germline loops: CDR1 MNHNS, CDR2 SASEGT. The CDR3 totals 13 residues. The CDR3 is CASSAQWALEQYF. As DNA, the CDR3 is TGTGCCAGCAGTGCCCAATGGGCTCTCGAGCAGTACTTC.

The V call is TRBV4-1, the J call TRBJ2-2, with 11 bases lining up with TRBD2. V was clipped by 0 bases and J by 6 bases; unmatched bases: 6. The germline CDR1 and CDR2 sequences are MGHRA and YSYEKL. The CDR3 is 17 amino acids. In DNA form, the CDR3 reads TGCGCCAGCAGCCAAGAACTAGCGGGAGTTTCTGCCGGGGAGCTGTTTTTT. Amino acids: CASSQELAGVSAGELFF.

On this clonotype itself: Being one base from a much bigger clone, this may be a read error. The chain uses TRBV6-2 or TRBV6-3 and TRBJ2-4; tentatively, D is TRBD2 (5 bases). The V gene lost 8 bases and the J gene lost 2 bases, with 13 bases spanning the gap. The CDR3 extends over 14 amino acids. Germline V gene sequence: CDR1 MNHEY, CDR2 SVGEGT. Here the CDR3 reads CASLEDLTKNIQYF. CDR3 nucleotides: TGTGCCAGCTTGGAGGACCTAACCAAAAACATTCAGTACTTC.

A note on this clonotype: The junction does not match germline at one end; this may be a read error. The chain recombines TRBV4-2 with TRBJ2-2; the match to TRBD2 covers 7 bases. Germline values: CDR1 LGHNA, CDR2 YNFKEQ. The CDR3 contains 15 residues. CDR3 DNA sequence: TGTGTCAGCAGCCAACGCCTAGCGGCCACAGGGGAGCTGTTTTTT. This gives the protein CVSSQRLAATGELFF.

A remark on this clonotype: One junction end does not reproduce the germline sequence, and a read error may be involved. The gene calls are TRBV10-2 and TRBJ2-2; the D gene could be TRBD1 or TRBD2 (5 bases each). From germline, CDR1 is WSHSY and CDR2 SAAADI. This CDR3 has 12 residues. CDR3 DNA sequence: TGCGCCAGCAGTGAGGCCCTAGGGGAGCTGTTGTTT. Encoded protein: CASSEALGELLF.

As concerns this clonotype: A much more abundant neighbour one base away suggests this may be a read error. The chain recombines TRBV29-1 with TRBJ2-3; the D gene is possibly TRBD1 (7 bases). Germline CDR1 SQVTM, CDR2 ANQGSEA. The CDR3 contains 15 residues. The CDR3 region is CSIDRVGGSTDTQYF. Here the CDR3 DNA reads TGCAGCATTGACAGGGTGGGAGGTTCCACAGATACGCAGTATTTT.

The chain uses TRBV29-1 and TRBJ2-1; D not certain. CDR1 is SQVTM, CDR2 ANQGSEA, per germline. The CDR3 sequence is 15 residues long. V dropped 5 bases and J dropped 8 bases, with 22 bases sitting between them. The DNA of the CDR3 is TGCAGCGTTCTCGATAGGGTAGTGGGATACGATGAGCAGTTCTTC. This translates into CSVLDRVVGYDEQFF.

Of note for this clonotype: This sequence may be a read error, since a much larger clone differs from it by one base. V gene TRBV4-3 combines with J gene TRBJ1-1, with 7 bases lining up with TRBD1. The CDR3 length is 14 residues. Germline loops: CDR1 LGHNA, CDR2 YSLEER. CDR3 nucleotide sequence: TGCGCCAGCAGCCAACGAACAGGGGTATCTGAAGTTTTCTTT. Its translation is CASSQRTGVSEVFF.

This clonotype was counted a few times. This CDR3 reads CASSYFGGRWDQETQYF. DNA of the CDR3: TGTGCCAGCAGTTACTTCGGGGGGAGGTGGGACCAAGAGACCCAGTACTTC. The chain couples TRBV6-6 to TRBJ2-5; 7 bases are shared with TRBD2. V was clipped by 1 base and J by 0 bases; unmatched bases: 8. There are 17 residues in the CDR3. Germline V lookup: CDR1 MNHNY, CDR2 SVGAGI (reference sequence).

About this clonotype: At one end the junction does not follow the germline gene, possibly because of a read error. V and J are TRBV5-6 and TRBJ2-1; 7 nucleotides align to TRBD2. Germline V CDR1 and CDR2: SGHDT, YYEEEE. This CDR3 is 13 amino acids long. CDR3 bases: TGTACCAGCAGGACTAGTGTCTACAATGAGCAGTTCTTC. The encoded protein is CTSRTSVYNEQFF.

Turning to this clonotype: Given a much more abundant clone one base away, this may be a read error. The gene calls are TRBV6-5 and TRBJ2-7; 7 nucleotides match TRBD1. CDR1 and CDR2 from the germline V gene are MNHEY and SVGAGI. This CDR3 comprises 16 residues. CDR3 nucleotides: TGTGTCAGCAGTTACTCCCAATGGACAGGCTCCTACGAGCAGTACTTC. Translating it yields CVSSYSQWTGSYEQYF.